This T cell receptor beta chain comes out of a study of blood T cell repertoires in COVID-19. Overall study: PBMCs, B-cell-depleted T cells, or T cells provided the cDNA or gDNA that made up the material.

The CDR3 loop spans 13 amino acids. J lost 4 bases, V lost 4 bases, and 2 bases had no gene match. Germline V lookup: CDR1 MNHEY, CDR2 SMNVEV (reference sequence). As processed by the authors: Cell counts per sample came from amplifying reference gene primers. Here immunoSEQ multiplex PCR was the method, and the copy in TCRdb shows in-frame clones only, minus some. The V and J calls and clone size come from that table; D and trimming were worked out from the DNA. This sample has over 55,000 clones; about 90% occur once, and the top ten carry 8.5%. The sequenced sample consisted of peripheral blood. The clonotype was recovered from a human donor in a cohort sampled during active COVID-19. The chain couples TRBV27 to TRBJ2-7, with 9 bases aligning to TRBD1. CDR3 DNA: TGTGCCAGCAGTTCTGGGACAGGGTACGAGCAGTACTTC. Residues: CASSSGTGYEQYF.